Shown below are 30 T cell receptor beta chains from a single sample sequenced in a study of control samples from healthy donors and cancer patients. Generated by immunoSEQ multiplex PCR, the TCRdb table keeps only in-frame clones and is missing some. This table holds around 51,000 clones, roughly 90% found once. The sequenced sample was PBMCs. All receptors derive from a man aged 50 to 60 with head and neck cancer.

V is TRBV6-5 and J is TRBJ1-5, with TRBD1 matching 10 bases. With V trimmed by 6 bases and J by 3 bases, 2 bases remained unmatched. Germline-derived CDR1 and CDR2 are MNHEY and SVGAGI. CDR3 length equals 14 residues. Written as DNA, the CDR3 is TGTGCCAGCAGCAGACAGGGGGCCAATCAGCCCCAGCATTTT. Protein sequence: CASSRQGANQPQHF.

The V gene is TRBV2, the J gene TRBJ2-5, with 7 bases matching TRBD1. The length of the CDR3 is 14 residues. The ends lost 6 bases at V and 0 bases at J; junction bases unmatched: 4. In germline, CDR1 is SNHLY, CDR2 FYNNEI. The CDR3 bases are TGTGCCAGCAGGGCGACAGGGTACCAAGAGACCCAGTACTTC. Translation: CASRATGYQETQYF.

This chain connects TRBV7-2 to TRBJ2-3, with D unclear. The germline gives CDR1 SGHTA, CDR2 FQGNSA. The CDR3 has 13 residues. V was clipped by 6 bases and J by 3 bases, with 10 bases between them. The DNA for the CDR3 is TGTGCCAGCAGGCGTACCGGGACAGATACGCAGTATTTT. It translates to CASRRTGTDTQYF.

The rearrangement links TRBV12-3 or TRBV12-4 to TRBJ2-1; D might be TRBD1 or TRBD2, each matching 5 bases. The ends were cut back, 6 bases at V and 8 bases at J, with 14 bases in the middle. The CDR3 loop spans 13 amino acids. The CDR3 nucleotides are TGTGCCAGCAGCCCCGGGACCCGGTATGAGCAGTTCTTC. Protein sequence: CASSPGTRYEQFF.

The chain employs TRBV21-1 and TRBJ1-6; the table assigns TRBD1, which was not confirmed against the DNA. TRBV21-1 is an annotated pseudogene. CDR3 length equals 18 residues. CDR3 DNA: TGTGCCAGCAGCGGAAAGCCAGGGGAGAGCTCCTATAATTCACCCCTCCACTTT. Translating it yields CASSGKPGESSYNSPLHF.

The chain has TRBV9 and TRBJ2-7; D is uncertain. CDR1 SGDLS and CDR2 YYNGEE come from the germline V gene. The V and J ends lost 0 bases and 2 bases respectively, with 9 bases between them. This CDR3 is 14 amino acids long. CDR3 loop: CASSVEPEAYEQYF. CDR3 nucleotide sequence: TGTGCCAGCAGCGTAGAGCCCGAAGCCTACGAGCAGTACTTC.

This rearrangement joins TRBV7-2 to TRBJ2-1; D remains ambiguous. The germline gives CDR1 SGHTA, CDR2 FQGNSA. V lost 1 base, J lost 2 bases, and 12 bases lay in between. The CDR3 is 16 residues long. DNA for the CDR3: TGTGCCAGCAGCTTAGGCTCCGTTCCACCCTACAATGAGCAGTTCTTC. Amino acids: CASSLGSVPPYNEQFF.

This chain connects TRBV7-2 to TRBJ2-3, with D unclear. Trimming shortened V by 1 base and J by 0 bases, and 11 bases separated the two germline ends. Per germline, CDR1 SGHTA and CDR2 FQGNSA. There are 16 residues in the CDR3. The CDR3 here is CASSLVSGRSTDTQYF. The DNA for the CDR3 is TGTGCCAGCAGCTTAGTCTCTGGCAGAAGCACAGATACGCAGTATTTT.

The chain combines TRBV19 with TRBJ1-2, with D hard to call. Germline values: CDR1 LNHDA, CDR2 SQIVND (reference sequence). V gave up 9 bases and J gave up 2 bases, with 10 bases separating them. CDR3 length: 12 residues. DNA of the CDR3: TGTGCCAGCGAAGGAGAAAACTATGGCTACACCTTC. This translates into CASEGENYGYTF.

The sample holds one count of this clone. This chain's CDR3 is CASSRTGGAGGWEQYF. The CDR3 DNA follows: TGTGCCAGCAGCCGAACAGGGGGCGCGGGGGGCTGGGAGCAGTACTTC. The chain carries TRBV7-8 and TRBJ2-7, with D possibly TRBD1 on 9 matching bases. CDR1 is SGHVS, CDR2 FQNEAQ, per germline. CDR3 length: 16 amino acids. V shed 5 bases and J shed 7 bases, with 24 bases lying between them.

V and J are TRBV5-1 and TRBJ2-7; TRBD1 matches at 10 bases. CDR1 SGHRS and CDR2 YFSETQ come from the germline V gene. The CDR3 sequence is 15 residues long. The ends lost 0 bases at V and 2 bases at J; junction bases unmatched: 2. The CDR3 DNA is TGCGCCAGCAGCTTGGGAGGGACAGGGGCCTACGAGCAGTACTTC. It specifies CASSLGGTGAYEQYF.

The rearrangement uses TRBV2 and TRBJ2-4; tentatively, D is TRBD1 (6 bases). From germline, CDR1 is SNHLY and CDR2 FYNNEI. The CDR3 loop spans 15 amino acids. Trimming stripped 3 bases from V and 3 bases from J, with 12 bases between. CDR3 sequence: CASSDPGVGKNIQYF. The CDR3 DNA sequence: TGTGCCAGCAGTGACCCAGGGGTAGGCAAAAACATTCAGTACTTC.

This clone was found once. The chain combines TRBV3-1 (or the pseudogene TRBV3-2) with TRBJ1-4; TRBD1 matches 9 bases. This CDR3 spans 16 amino acids. Germline assignment: CDR1 LGHDT and CDR2 YNNKEL (reference sequence). V gave up 4 bases and J gave up 8 bases; unmatched junction bases: 11. CDR3 in DNA: TGTGCCAGCAGCCTCAACTCCGGGACAGGGTGGGAAAAACTGTTTTTT. This codes for CASSLNSGTGWEKLFF.

The V and J genes are TRBV4-1 and TRBJ2-2; D ambiguous. The germline V gene encodes CDR1 MGHRA and CDR2 YSYEKL. The CDR3 is made up of 15 amino acids. Deletions cut 1 base from V and 1 base from J, with 7 bases between. The CDR3 DNA is TGCGCCAGCAGCCAAGCCCTGATGAACACCGGGGAGCTGTTTTTT. This gives the protein CASSQALMNTGELFF.

This clone was seen only once. The chain employs TRBV5-1 and TRBJ2-7; 7 bases align to TRBD1. J lost 3 bases, V lost 3 bases, and 6 bases had no gene match. The germline gives CDR1 SGHRS, CDR2 YFSETQ. The CDR3 covers 14 residues. This CDR3 is CASSSGQSFYEQYF. The CDR3 bases are TGCGCCAGCAGCTCGGGACAGAGTTTCTACGAGCAGTACTTC.

V usage is TRBV28 and J usage is TRBJ1-2; 9 bases agree with TRBD1. This CDR3 contains 14 residues. The V segment lost 5 bases and the J segment 7 bases; nucleotides outside the gene matches: 8. Per germline, CDR1 MDHEN and CDR2 SYDVKM. The CDR3 is CASSKSGQGIGYTF. The DNA for the CDR3 is TGTGCCAGCAGTAAGTCGGGACAGGGAATTGGCTACACCTTC.

The V gene is TRBV3-1 (or the pseudogene TRBV3-2), the J gene TRBJ2-5; 8 bases align to TRBD1. CDR1 is LGHDT and CDR2 is YNNKEL in the germline V gene (reference sequence). The CDR3 is made up of 15 amino acids. V lost 1 base to trimming and J lost 5 bases; unmatched junction nucleotides: 6. Written as DNA, the CDR3 is TGTGCCAGCAGCCAAGTCTCAGGGGGCTACGAGACCCAGTACTTC. Translating it yields CASSQVSGGYETQYF.

The rearrangement joins TRBV10-1 to TRBJ2-3, with a tentative D call TRBD1 (6 bases). This CDR3 comprises 13 residues. Germline V CDR1 and CDR2: WNHNN, SYGVQD (reference sequence). V shed 6 bases and J shed 4 bases, with 11 bases lying between them. The CDR3 coding sequence is TGCGCCAGCAGGGCTTCAGGGGCAGATACGCAGTATTTT. It yields the protein CASRASGADTQYF.

V gene TRBV11-3 combines with J gene TRBJ2-1; 8 nucleotides line up with TRBD2. The ends lost 2 bases at V and 3 bases at J; junction bases unmatched: 9. This CDR3 region has 17 residues. The germline CDR1 and CDR2 sequences are SGHNT and YENEEA. The CDR3 DNA is TGTGCCAGCAGCTTAAGCGGGGGCCTTACCCTCTACAATGAGCAGTTCTTC. Its translation is CASSLSGGLTLYNEQFF. Full variable domain (rest looked up from reference TRBV11-3 and TRBJ2-1): EAGVVQSPRYKIIEKKQPVAFWCNPISGHNTLYWYLQNLGQGPELLIRYENEEAVDDSQLPKDRFSAERLKGVDSTLKIQPAELGDSAVYLCASSLSGGLTLYNEQFFGPGTRLTVL.

The rearrangement uses TRBV5-4 and TRBJ2-1, with D maybe TRBD2 (7 bases). Trimming stripped 0 bases from V and 10 bases from J, with 20 bases between. The CDR3 extends over 16 amino acids. Germline lookup yields CDR1 SGHNT and CDR2 YYREEE (reference sequence). CDR3 DNA sequence: TGTGCCAGCAGCTTGGTGGGGGGGGCCCTTTTCTTAGAGCAGTTCTTC. Its protein is CASSLVGGALFLEQFF.

CDR3 coding DNA: TGTGCCAGCTCACCTTCTAGCGGACCTTACAATGAGCAGTTCTTC. Its translation is CASSPSSGPYNEQFF. The gene calls are TRBV18 and TRBJ2-1; 7 bases fit TRBD2. This CDR3 has 15 amino acids. V was pared by 3 bases and J by 4 bases, with 6 bases of the junction left unmatched. Germline V lookup: CDR1 KGHSH, CDR2 LQKENI.

The chain couples TRBV27 to TRBJ1-6; D not certain. V was shortened by 1 base and J by 10 bases, with 20 bases between the two germline ends. The CDR3 is 17 residues long. CDR1 is MNHEY and CDR2 is SMNVEV in the germline V gene (reference sequence). CDR3 amino acids: CASSLWASDSDRSPLHF. As DNA, the CDR3 is TGTGCCAGCAGTTTATGGGCCAGCGACTCTGATAGATCACCCCTCCACTTT.

The chain employs TRBV29-1 and TRBJ1-2; D is perhaps TRBD1 (5 bases). The CDR3 has 11 residues. Between the trimmed V and J ends, which lost 4 bases and 9 bases, there was a span of 12 bases. The germline gives CDR1 SQVTM, CDR2 ANQGSEA. The CDR3 DNA is TGCAGCGTTGTAGACAGCCAGCGCTACACCTTC. Amino acid sequence: CSVVDSQRYTF. Using reference TRBV29-1 and TRBJ1-2 for the parts outside the CDR3, the full variable domain is SAVISQKPSRDICQRGTSLTIQCQVDSQVTMMFWYRQQPGQSLTLIATANQGSEATYESGFVIDKFPISRPNLTFSTLTVSNMSPEDSSIYLCSVVDSQRYTFGSGTRLTVV.

The CDR3 region is CASTPGTGLNTEAFF. The DNA of the CDR3 is TGTGCCAGCACTCCTGGGACAGGGCTTAACACTGAAGCTTTCTTT. This chain connects TRBV28 to TRBJ1-1, with 9 bases identical to TRBD1. Trimming took 7 bases from V and 2 from J; bases not matched to a gene: 8. Looked up from germline, CDR1 is MDHEN and CDR2 is SYDVKM. The CDR3 is 15 amino acids.

The genes are TRBV27 and TRBJ2-7, with TRBD1 identical over 9 bases. Germline CDR1 reads MNHEY; CDR2 reads SMNVEV (reference sequence). The J segment lost 4 bases and the V segment lost 5 bases, leaving 9 bases of the junction unmatched. The CDR3 runs 15 residues. The CDR3 reads CASSRSDRGRYEQYF. In nucleotides, the CDR3 is TGTGCCAGCAGTCGCTCGGACAGGGGTAGGTACGAGCAGTACTTC.

This clone was detected only a few times. The chain recombines TRBV5-8 with TRBJ2-7, with D uncertain. V gave up 5 bases and J gave up 7 bases, with 10 bases separating them. Germline CDR1 reads SGHTS; CDR2 reads YDEGEE. The CDR3 covers 11 residues. The CDR3 here is CASSYPREQYF. CDR3 coding DNA: TGTGCCAGCAGTTACCCTCGGGAGCAGTACTTC.

CDR3 in DNA: TGTGCCAGCAGCGCCACAGGGGCGGTCACCGGGGAGCTGTTTTTT. Protein product: CASSATGAVTGELFF. The rearrangement joins TRBV27 to TRBJ2-2; 7 bases match TRBD1. This CDR3 contains 15 residues. Trimming took 6 bases from V and 4 from J; bases not matched to a gene: 8. CDR1 and CDR2 from the germline V gene are MNHEY and SMNVEV (reference sequence).

The V call is TRBV4-3, the J call TRBJ2-7, with TRBD1 as a possible D gene (6 bases). The CDR3 contains 14 residues. V was clipped by 0 bases and J by 3 bases, with 9 bases between them. Germline CDR1 is LGHNA and CDR2 is YSLEER. The CDR3 protein is CASSQEGQYYEQYF. Here the CDR3 DNA reads TGCGCCAGCAGCCAAGAAGGACAGTACTACGAGCAGTACTTC.

The chain carries TRBV18 and TRBJ1-3, with D perhaps matching TRBD1 (5 bases). Germline V lookup: CDR1 KGHSH, CDR2 LQKENI. The CDR3 length is 15 residues. Deletions cut 0 bases from V and 4 bases from J, with 10 bases between. The CDR3 here is CASSPPSRAGNTIYF. The CDR3 DNA reads as TGTGCCAGCTCACCACCGAGCAGGGCCGGAAACACCATATATTTT.

The chain uses TRBV19 and TRBJ1-2; D is ambiguous. Germline assignment: CDR1 LNHDA and CDR2 SQIVND (reference sequence). This CDR3 has 11 amino acids. Trimming took off 7 bases at V and 8 bases at J, with 11 bases between the two ends. The CDR3: CASNEGNGYTF. The CDR3 DNA reads TGTGCCAGTAACGAAGGGAACGGCTACACCTTC.